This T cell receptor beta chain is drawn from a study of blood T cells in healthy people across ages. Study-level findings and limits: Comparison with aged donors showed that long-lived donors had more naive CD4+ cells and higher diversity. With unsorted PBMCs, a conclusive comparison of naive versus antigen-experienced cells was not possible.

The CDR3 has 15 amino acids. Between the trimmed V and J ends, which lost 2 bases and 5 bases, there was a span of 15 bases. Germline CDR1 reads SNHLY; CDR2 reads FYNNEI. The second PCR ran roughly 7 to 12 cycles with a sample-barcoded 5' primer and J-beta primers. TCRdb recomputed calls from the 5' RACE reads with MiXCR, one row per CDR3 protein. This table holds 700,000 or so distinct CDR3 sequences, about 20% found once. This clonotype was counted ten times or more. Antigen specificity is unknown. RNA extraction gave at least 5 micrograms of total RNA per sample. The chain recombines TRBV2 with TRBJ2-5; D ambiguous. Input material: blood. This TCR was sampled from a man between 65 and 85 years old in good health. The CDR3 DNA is TGTGCCAGCAGTGAATTTAATGTCCGAACGGAGACCCAGTACTTC. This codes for CASSEFNVRTETQYF.